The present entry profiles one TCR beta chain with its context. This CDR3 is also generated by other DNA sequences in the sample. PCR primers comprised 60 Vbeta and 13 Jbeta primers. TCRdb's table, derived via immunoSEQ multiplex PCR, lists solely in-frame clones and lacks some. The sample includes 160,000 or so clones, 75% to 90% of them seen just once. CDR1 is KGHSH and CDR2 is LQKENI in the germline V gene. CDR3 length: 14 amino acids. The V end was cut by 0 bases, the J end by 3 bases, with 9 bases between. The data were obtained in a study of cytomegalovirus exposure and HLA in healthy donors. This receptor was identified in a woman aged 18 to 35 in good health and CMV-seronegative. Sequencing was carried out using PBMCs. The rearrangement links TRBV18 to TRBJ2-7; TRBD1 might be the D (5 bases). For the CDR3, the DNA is TGTGCCAGCTCACCACCGGGCCAGGGCTACGAGCAGTACTTC. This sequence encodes CASSPPGQGYEQYF. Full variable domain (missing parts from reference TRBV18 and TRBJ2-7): NAGVMQNPRHLVRRRGQEARLRCSPMKGHSHVYWYRQLPEEGLKFMVYLQKENIIDESGMPKERFSAEFPKEGPSILRIQQVVRGDSAAYFCASSPPGQGYEQYFGPGTRLTVT.